These T cell receptor beta chains were read from a single sample in a study of T-cell memory formation after mild COVID-19. TCRdb reprocessed the 5' RACE reads with MiXCR, giving one entry per CDR3 protein. The repertoire holds some 40,000 distinct CDR3 sequences, with about 6.1% as singletons. Sequencing used PBMCs or a T cell subset sorted from them (not recorded which). The receptors were gathered from an adult who had mild COVID-19 (a few samples of this study predate the infection). Cell type and time point are not known. The CDR3 runs from the conserved cysteine through the conserved F or W. D genes are given only for firm matches. Some rows mark clone size as missing; the rest say once, few, many or name a class of expanded clone.

V gene	D gene	J gene	clone size	CDR3 protein	CDR3 DNA
TRBV6-6	.	TRBJ1-5	many	CASKRAGWDQPQHF	TGTGCCAGCAAGAGAGCGGGGTGGGATCAGCCCCAGCATTTT
TRBV3-1	.	TRBJ1-3	once	CASSQVPPFSGNTIYF	TGTGCCAGCAGCCAAGTTCCTCCTTTCTCTGGAAACACCATATATTTT
TRBV7-9	TRBD1	TRBJ1-1	many	CASSSRDRATEAFF	TGTGCCAGCAGCTCCCGGGACAGGGCCACTGAAGCTTTCTTT
TRBV5-6	.	TRBJ1-2	few	CASSVDFAAPYGYTF	TGTGCCAGCAGCGTGGACTTTGCTGCACCCTATGGCTACACCTTC
TRBV30	.	TRBJ2-7	many	CAWSDRMQDEQYF	TGTGCCTGGAGTGACCGAATGCAGGACGAGCAGTACTTC
TRBV4-3	.	TRBJ2-6	.	CASSQDHLRTGANVLTF	TGCGCCAGCAGCCAAGATCATTTAAGGACAGGGGCCAACGTCCTGACTTTC
TRBV4-1	TRBD2	TRBJ2-7	many	CASSQDGRGAWYEQYF	TGCGCCAGCAGCCAAGATGGGAGGGGTGCGTGGTACGAGCAGTACTTC
TRBV5-1	.	TRBJ2-1	many	CASSLDSGEQFF	TGCGCCAGCAGCTTGGATTCAGGTGAGCAGTTCTTC
TRBV20-1	TRBD2	TRBJ2-1	few	CSARPRTSGRAYNEQFF	TGCAGTGCTCGCCCGCGGACTAGCGGGAGGGCCTACAATGAGCAGTTCTTC
TRBV6-5	TRBD1	TRBJ1-4	few	CASSPRGRAEKLFF	TGTGCCAGCAGTCCCAGGGGGCGCGCTGAAAAACTGTTTTTT
TRBV20-1	TRBD2	TRBJ2-1	few	CSASGRAREQFF	TGCAGTGCTAGCGGGAGGGCCAGGGAGCAGTTCTTC
TRBV21-1	.	TRBJ2-3	few	CASSTSPSGRPDTQYF	TGTGCCAGCAGCACTTCCCCTAGCGGGAGACCGGATACGCAGTATTTT
TRBV13	.	TRBJ2-3	.	CASSLAGSRIFGTDTQYF	TGTGCCAGCAGCTTAGCCGGGAGCAGGATTTTCGGGACAGATACGCAGTATTTT
TRBV4-1	.	TRBJ1-2	few	CASSQVNPTNYGYTF	TGCGCCAGCAGCCAAGTTAACCCTACTAACTATGGCTACACCTTC
TRBV4-1	TRBD2	TRBJ2-1	few	CASSQGLAGGREQFF	TGCGCCAGCAGCCAAGGTCTAGCGGGGGGGCGGGAGCAGTTCTTC
TRBV5-1	.	TRBJ1-2	few	CASSLHSNYGYTF	TGCGCCAGCAGCTTGCACTCTAACTATGGCTACACCTTC
TRBV5-4	.	TRBJ1-1	few	CASSSRDKNTEAFF	TGTGCCAGCAGCAGCCGGGACAAGAACACTGAAGCTTTCTTT
TRBV9	.	TRBJ2-7	.	CASSVRQALEQYF	TGTGCCAGCAGTGTCAGACAGGCCCTCGAGCAGTACTTC
TRBV19	TRBD2	TRBJ2-1	few	CATKSGGSYNEQFF	TGTGCCACTAAAAGCGGGGGGTCATACAATGAGCAGTTCTTC
TRBV7-9	.	TRBJ2-3	many	CASSSDSILADTQYF	TGTGCCAGCAGCTCGGACTCAATTTTGGCAGATACGCAGTATTTT
TRBV12-3/TRBV12-4	.	TRBJ2-4	.	CASSLVENIQYF	TGTGCCAGCAGTTTAGTAGAAAACATTCAGTACTTC
TRBV7-2	TRBD1	TRBJ2-7	.	CASSFHGSGTGRYEQYF	TGTGCCAGCAGCTTCCACGGCTCAGGGACAGGGCGGTACGAGCAGTACTTC
TRBV7-9	TRBD2	TRBJ2-1	few	CASSPTSGANNEQFF	TGTGCCAGCAGCCCAACTAGCGGGGCTAACAATGAGCAGTTCTTC
TRBV19	.	TRBJ2-5	many	CASSQRVGQETQYF	TGTGCCAGTAGTCAACGGGTAGGCCAAGAGACCCAGTACTTC
TRBV4-2	.	TRBJ2-7	few	CASSQDDSYEQYF	TGTGCCAGCAGCCAAGATGATTCCTACGAGCAGTACTTC
TRBV7-7	.	TRBJ2-5	few	CASSLARGGLETQYF	TGTGCCAGCAGCTTAGCCCGAGGTGGACTAGAGACCCAGTACTTC
TRBV5-6	.	TRBJ2-7	many	CASSLARPLPAIEQYF	TGTGCCAGCAGCTTGGCCAGACCCCTACCGGCCATCGAGCAGTACTTC
TRBV29-1	TRBD1	TRBJ2-5	many	CSAKGAAETQYF	TGCAGCGCAAAGGGGGCGGCGGAGACCCAGTACTTC
TRBV7-2	.	TRBJ2-3	many	CASSWRTPTSTDTQYF	TGTGCCAGCAGCTGGCGGACTCCAACTAGCACAGATACGCAGTATTTT
TRBV14	TRBD1	TRBJ2-5	few	CASSQGGIQGQETQYF	TGTGCCAGCAGCCAAGGGGGAATACAGGGGCAGGAGACCCAGTACTTC
TRBV12-3/TRBV12-4	TRBD1	TRBJ1-1	many	CASSLTGGRGTEAFF	TGTGCCAGCAGCCTGACAGGGGGTAGGGGCACTGAAGCTTTCTTT
TRBV20-1	TRBD2	TRBJ2-7	.	CSARGTPGLAYGSYEQYF	TGCAGTGCTAGAGGTACGCCGGGACTAGCTTATGGGTCCTACGAGCAGTACTTC
TRBV10-3	TRBD2	TRBJ2-1	many	CAIKPGLESSHEQFF	TGTGCCATCAAGCCGGGACTAGAAAGCTCACATGAGCAGTTCTTC
TRBV6-2/TRBV6-3	TRBD1	TRBJ2-7	.	CASIPTGTGSYEQYF	TGTGCCAGCATCCCGACCGGGACAGGGTCCTACGAGCAGTACTTC
TRBV6-6	.	TRBJ1-5	.	CASSYLGRGGSNQPQHF	TGTGCCAGCAGTTACCTCGGCAGGGGAGGCAGCAATCAGCCCCAGCATTTT
TRBV18	.	TRBJ1-2	.	CASSPGKTANYGYTF	TGTGCCAGCTCACCTGGAAAGACAGCTAACTATGGCTACACCTTC
TRBV5-4	.	TRBJ2-3	few	CASSLDGRSTDTQYF	TGTGCCAGCAGCTTGGACGGCAGAAGCACAGATACGCAGTATTTT
TRBV4-1	TRBD1	TRBJ1-2	.	CASSQEAGGSIDYGYTF	TGCGCCAGCAGCCAAGAAGCAGGGGGCTCCATCGACTATGGCTACACCTTC
TRBV11-2	.	TRBJ2-1	many	CASSTTSLTSSYNEQFF	TGTGCCAGCAGCACCACGAGTCTCACGAGCTCCTACAATGAGCAGTTCTTC
TRBV10-3	.	TRBJ1-1	.	CAISSTDNTEAFF	TGTGCCATCAGTTCGACAGATAACACTGAAGCTTTCTTT
TRBV5-5	.	TRBJ2-7	many	CASSFNSEVQQYF	TGTGCCAGCAGCTTTAACAGTGAGGTCCAGCAGTACTTC
TRBV7-8	.	TRBJ2-1	many	CASSLVFEQFF	TGTGCCAGCAGCTTGGTATTTGAGCAGTTCTTC
TRBV20-1	TRBD1	TRBJ1-6	few	CSARKQGNNSPLHF	TGCAGTGCTAGAAAACAGGGGAATAATTCACCCCTCCACTTT
TRBV7-2	.	TRBJ2-7	medium-sized	CASSLDLRGYGGQYF	TGTGCCAGCAGCTTAGATCTTAGGGGCTACGGGGGGCAGTACTTC
TRBV4-2	.	TRBJ2-4	many	CASSQDRAENIQYF	TGTGCCAGCAGCCAAGACCGGGCTGAAAACATTCAGTACTTC